Shown below are 8 T cell receptor beta chains from a single sample sequenced in a study of blood T cell repertoires in COVID-19. TCRdb's table, derived via immunoSEQ multiplex PCR, lists solely in-frame clones and lacks some. Of 250,000 to 300,000 clones in the sample, around 90% were seen once. The material sequenced was peripheral blood. These receptors all stem from a woman in her twenties or thirties with acute or convalescent COVID-19.

This chain joins TRBV7-9 and TRBJ2-7, with 9 bases that match TRBD1. The CDR3 is 17 residues long. V lost 3 bases and J lost 1; bases outside the gene matches: 10. Germline lookup yields CDR1 SEHNR and CDR2 FQNEAQ (reference sequence). This CDR3 reads CASSFPGTGSTSYEQYF. CDR3 DNA sequence: TGTGCCAGCAGCTTCCCCGGGACAGGGTCAACTTCCTACGAGCAGTACTTC. Full variable domain (missing parts from reference TRBV7-9 and TRBJ2-7): DTGVSQNPRHKITKRGQNVTFRCDPISEHNRLYWYRQTLGQGPEFLTYFQNEAQLEKSRLLSDRFSAERPKGSFSTLEIQRTEQGDSAMYLCASSFPGTGSTSYEQYFGPGTRLTVT.

The CDR3 is CSVLRLDPAYNEQFF. The CDR3 DNA follows: TGCAGCGTTCTCAGACTAGACCCGGCCTACAATGAGCAGTTCTTC. V and J are TRBV29-1 and TRBJ2-1; D is possibly TRBD2 (6 bases). The ends were cut back, 5 bases at V and 2 bases at J, with 16 bases in the middle. The germline CDR1 and CDR2 sequences are SQVTM and ANQGSEA. CDR3 length: 15 residues.

J is TRBJ2-1 and V is TRBV6-5; 9 positions agree with TRBD1. The trim removed 4 bases at V and 6 bases at J, leaving 10 bases unmatched. The CDR3 loop spans 16 amino acids. Germline V gene sequence: CDR1 MNHEY, CDR2 SVGAGI. The CDR3 nucleotides read TGTGCCAGCAGTTTCCACCCGGGACAGGGTACCAATGAGCAGTTCTTC. This encodes CASSFHPGQGTNEQFF.

CDR3 DNA sequence: TGTGCCAGCAGCTCTCGGAGACAGGGGGTCAATCAGCCCCAGCATTTT. Translated: CASSSRRQGVNQPQHF. V usage is TRBV7-2 and J usage is TRBJ1-5; 9 bases map to TRBD1. The CDR3 extends over 16 amino acids. Trimming at V came to 4 bases and at J to 3 bases, leaving 7 bases not matched to a gene. Germline CDR1 is SGHTA and CDR2 is FQGNSA.

CDR3 sequence reads: CATSRDQGTGGYGYTF. In DNA form, the CDR3 reads TGTGCCACCAGCAGAGATCAGGGGACAGGGGGCTATGGCTACACCTTC. The rearrangement joins TRBV15 to TRBJ1-2; 11 nucleotides agree with TRBD1. CDR1 and CDR2 from the germline V gene are LNHNV and YYDKDF (reference sequence). This CDR3 is built from 16 residues. J was trimmed by 4 bases and V by 0 bases; bases with no gene match: 4.

The J gene is TRBJ2-7, the V gene TRBV10-3; weak D call: TRBD2 (6 bases). The germline CDR1 and CDR2 sequences are ENHRY and SYGVKD. V was trimmed by 7 bases and J by 0 bases, leaving 13 bases between them. CDR3 size: 14 residues. CDR3 loop: CAIKLRDGSYEQYF. The CDR3 nucleotides are TGTGCCATCAAGTTGCGGGACGGCTCCTACGAGCAGTACTTC.

The genes are TRBV19 and TRBJ2-3; a possible D gene is TRBD2 (6 bases). Per germline, CDR1 LNHDA and CDR2 SQIVND (reference sequence). The CDR3 consists of 15 residues. Trimming left V 5 bases short and J 0 bases short, with 12 bases between. CDR3 protein: CASSLSGESTDTQYF. The DNA of the CDR3 is TGTGCCAGTAGTCTTTCGGGGGAGAGCACAGATACGCAGTATTTT.

The rearrangement joins TRBV2 to TRBJ2-4; D possibly corresponds to TRBD2 (6 bases). CDR3 length: 16 amino acids. V shed 2 bases and J shed 0 bases, with 11 bases lying between them. Germline V gene sequence: CDR1 SNHLY, CDR2 FYNNEI. The CDR3 sequence: CASSELARVAKNIQYF. As DNA, the CDR3 is TGTGCCAGCAGTGAACTAGCGAGAGTAGCCAAAAACATTCAGTACTTC.